A selection of T cell receptor beta chains follows, all from one sample in a study of T cells in Graves' hyperthyroidism and ophthalmopathy. MiXCR, run by TCRdb on the multiplex PCR reads, gives a single entry per CDR3 protein. Here the sample spans 340,000 or so distinct CDR3 sequences, approximately 17% being singletons. Sequencing used blood. These receptors were obtained from a man aged 25-40 years with Graves' hyperthyroidism. CDR3s include the opening cysteine and the closing phenylalanine or tryptophan. The D gene is left open where the match is weak. A row's size may be missing; if present it is once, few, many or a size class.

V: TRBV7-2
D: .
J: TRBJ2-5
size: few
CDR3: CASSPTREETQYF
DNA: TGTGCCAGCAGCCCCACCCGAGAAGAGACCCAGTACTTC

V: TRBV5-1
D: TRBD2
J: TRBJ2-2
size: few
CDR3: CASSELAGVQTGELFF
DNA: TGCGCCAGCTCAGAACTAGCGGGAGTACAGACCGGGGAGCTGTTTTTT

V: TRBV20-1
D: .
J: TRBJ2-3
size: .
CDR3: CSAGALLDTDTQYF
DNA: TGCAGTGCCGGGGCCCTCCTAGACACAGATACGCAGTATTTT

V: TRBV7-9
D: .
J: TRBJ1-5
size: .
CDR3: CASSLGRGGNQPQHF
DNA: TGTGCCAGCAGCTTAGGGAGGGGGGGCAATCAGCCCCAGCATTTT

V: TRBV29-1
D: .
J: TRBJ1-2
size: many
CDR3: CSVAQGTNYGYTF
DNA: TGCAGCGTTGCGCAGGGAACTAACTATGGCTACACCTTC

V: TRBV11-2
D: .
J: TRBJ2-6
size: many
CDR3: CASSLAGGANVLTF
DNA: TGTGCCAGCAGCTTAGCGGGGGGGGCCAACGTCCTGACTTTC

V: TRBV2
D: .
J: TRBJ1-2
size: few
CDR3: CASTTTRITNYGYTF
DNA: TGTGCCAGCACCACGACACGAATCACTAACTATGGCTACACCTTC

V: TRBV10-3
D: .
J: TRBJ1-4
size: few
CDR3: CAISESTGVNEKLFF
DNA: TGTGCCATCAGTGAGTCGACGGGCGTTAATGAAAAACTGTTTTTT

V: TRBV15
D: TRBD1
J: TRBJ1-5
size: few
CDR3: CATSRDVQGFGGNQPQHF
DNA: TGTGCCACCAGCAGAGATGTACAGGGGTTTGGGGGCAATCAGCCCCAGCATTTT

V: TRBV20-1
D: TRBD2
J: TRBJ2-1
size: .
CDR3: CSATLTSGNEQFF
DNA: TGCAGTGCCACGCTGACTAGCGGCAATGAGCAGTTCTTC

V: TRBV6-9
D: .
J: TRBJ2-7
size: .
CDR3: CASSYGLRESLYEQYF
DNA: TGTGCCAGCAGTTACGGACTACGGGAGTCCCTTTACGAGCAGTACTTC

V: TRBV15
D: .
J: TRBJ2-1
size: .
CDR3: CATSREIRDAWTEQFF
DNA: TGTGCCACCAGCAGAGAGATCCGGGACGCCTGGACCGAGCAGTTCTTC

V: TRBV30
D: .
J: TRBJ1-2
size: many
CDR3: CAWSVGLRGGYGYTF
DNA: TGTGCCTGGAGTGTCGGACTCAGAGGGGGCTATGGCTACACCTTC

V: TRBV5-4
D: .
J: TRBJ1-1
size: .
CDR3: CASLSSNTEAFF
DNA: TGTGCCAGCCTCTCGAGCAACACTGAAGCTTTCTTT

V: TRBV3-1
D: .
J: TRBJ1-2
size: many
CDR3: CASSPYPGHLYGYTF
DNA: TGTGCCAGCAGTCCCTACCCGGGACACCTCTATGGCTACACCTTC

V: TRBV7-9
D: TRBD2
J: TRBJ2-1
size: many
CDR3: CASSALLAGVFYNEQFF
DNA: TGTGCCAGCAGCGCCTTACTAGCGGGAGTATTCTACAATGAGCAGTTCTTC

V: TRBV5-5
D: .
J: TRBJ2-7
size: .
CDR3: CASSQVGGEQYF
DNA: TGTGCCAGCAGCCAAGTAGGGGGCGAGCAGTACTTC

V: TRBV9
D: TRBD2
J: TRBJ2-1
size: .
CDR3: CASSSSGTTYNEQFF
DNA: TGTGCCAGCAGCTCTAGCGGGACGACCTACAATGAGCAGTTCTTC

V: TRBV6-1
D: .
J: TRBJ1-2
size: many
CDR3: CASIKTGPGGYTF
DNA: TGTGCCAGCATAAAAACAGGTCCCGGTGGCTACACCTTC

V: TRBV11-2
D: TRBD2
J: TRBJ2-6
size: .
CDR3: CASSPRLAGGFISGANVLTF
DNA: TGTGCCAGCAGCCCCCGACTAGCGGGAGGGTTTATCTCTGGGGCCAACGTCCTGACTTTC

V: TRBV7-9
D: .
J: TRBJ2-1
size: few
CDR3: CASSFPLEGASYNEQFF
DNA: TGTGCCAGCAGCTTCCCCCTGGAGGGGGCGTCCTACAATGAGCAGTTCTTC

V: TRBV14
D: TRBD2
J: TRBJ2-2
size: .
CDR3: CASSRLAGPTGELFF
DNA: TGTGCCAGCAGCCGACTAGCGGGACCCACCGGGGAGCTGTTTTTT

V: TRBV15
D: .
J: TRBJ1-2
size: .
CDR3: CATSRDWQTPRGYGYTF
DNA: TGTGCCACCAGCAGAGATTGGCAGACCCCCCGGGGCTATGGCTACACCTTC

V: TRBV29-1
D: TRBD1
J: TRBJ2-3
size: few
CDR3: CSVAHGTGGTDTQYF
DNA: TGCAGCGTTGCCCATGGGACAGGGGGCACAGATACGCAGTATTTT

V: TRBV27
D: .
J: TRBJ1-2
size: many
CDR3: CASSPRTVKTLYGYTF
DNA: TGTGCCAGCAGCCCCAGGACAGTCAAAACCCTCTATGGCTACACCTTC

V: TRBV20-1
D: TRBD2
J: TRBJ2-3
size: many
CDR3: CSAPHSGRAGDTQYF
DNA: TGCAGTGCTCCTCATAGCGGGAGGGCCGGGGATACGCAGTATTTT

V: TRBV7-9
D: TRBD1
J: TRBJ1-5
size: few
CDR3: CASSPGTDRSQHF
DNA: TGTGCCAGCAGCCCTGGGACAGATCGATCCCAGCATTTT

V: TRBV27
D: .
J: TRBJ2-7
size: .
CDR3: CASSNRDANYEQYF
DNA: TGTGCCAGCAGTAACCGGGACGCGAACTACGAGCAGTACTTC